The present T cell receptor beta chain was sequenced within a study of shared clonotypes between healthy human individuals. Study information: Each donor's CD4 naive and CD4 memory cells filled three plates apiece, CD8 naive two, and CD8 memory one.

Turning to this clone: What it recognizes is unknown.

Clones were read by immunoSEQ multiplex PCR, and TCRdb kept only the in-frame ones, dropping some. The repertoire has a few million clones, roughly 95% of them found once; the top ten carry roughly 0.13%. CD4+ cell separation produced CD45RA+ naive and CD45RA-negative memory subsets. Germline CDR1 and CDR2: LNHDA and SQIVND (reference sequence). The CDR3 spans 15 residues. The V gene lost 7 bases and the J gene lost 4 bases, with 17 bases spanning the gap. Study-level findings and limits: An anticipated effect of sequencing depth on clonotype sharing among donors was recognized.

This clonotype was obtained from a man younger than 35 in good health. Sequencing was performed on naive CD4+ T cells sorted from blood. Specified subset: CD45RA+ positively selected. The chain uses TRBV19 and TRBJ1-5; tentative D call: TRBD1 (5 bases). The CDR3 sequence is CASTSTRQLNQPQHF. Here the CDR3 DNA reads TGTGCCAGTACCTCGACTCGACAGTTGAATCAGCCCCAGCATTTT.